This entry concerns a single T cell receptor beta chain. The antigen remains undetermined. This entry is derived from a study of beta chain features in type 1 diabetes. General study points: At VDJ recombination sites, type 1 diabetes patients had fewer insertions and more deleted nucleotides.

Only one heparinised blood draw was taken per donor, and its volume averaged around 120 mL. Each of the CD4+ naive, central memory, regulatory and stem cell-like memory populations was sorted via CD45RO/CCR7/CD25/CD127/CD95/CD27. CDR3 length: 14 residues. V lost 3 bases, J lost 3 bases, and 3 bases stayed unmatched. From germline, CDR1 is ENHRY and CDR2 SYGVKD. The isolated RNA, all of it, was reverse transcribed, so expressed TCRB transcripts were what got sequenced. Using immunoSEQ multiplex PCR, the repertoire was profiled, and TCRdb retains in-frame clones only, with some absent. The sample has about 140,000 clones, 9.7% seen once.

The specimen sequenced was central memory CD4+ T cells from blood. V usage is TRBV10-3 and J usage is TRBJ2-3; 7 nucleotides agree with TRBD2. The sequence derives from a woman aged 40 to 50 in good health. CDR3 bases: TGTGCCATCAGTGAAGCGGGGACTACAGATACGCAGTATTTT. Residues: CAISEAGTTDTQYF.